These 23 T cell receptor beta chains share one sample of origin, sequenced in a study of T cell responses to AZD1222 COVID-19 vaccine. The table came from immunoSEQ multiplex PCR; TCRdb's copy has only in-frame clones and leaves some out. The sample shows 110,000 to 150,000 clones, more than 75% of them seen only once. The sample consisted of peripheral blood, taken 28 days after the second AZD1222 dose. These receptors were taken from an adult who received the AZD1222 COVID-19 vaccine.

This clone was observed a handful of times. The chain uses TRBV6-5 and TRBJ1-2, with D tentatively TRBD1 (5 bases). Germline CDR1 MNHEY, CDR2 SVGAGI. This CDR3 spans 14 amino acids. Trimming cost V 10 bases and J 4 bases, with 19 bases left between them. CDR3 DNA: TGTGCCACCGCCCAGGTCGGGGGGACCTATGGCTACACCTTC. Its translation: CATAQVGGTYGYTF.

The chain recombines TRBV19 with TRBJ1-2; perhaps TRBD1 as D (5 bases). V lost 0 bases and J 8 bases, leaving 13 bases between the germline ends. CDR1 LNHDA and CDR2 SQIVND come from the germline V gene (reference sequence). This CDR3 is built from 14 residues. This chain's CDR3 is CASSIDRGIGGYTF. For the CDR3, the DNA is TGTGCCAGTAGTATAGATCGGGGCATCGGCGGCTACACCTTC.

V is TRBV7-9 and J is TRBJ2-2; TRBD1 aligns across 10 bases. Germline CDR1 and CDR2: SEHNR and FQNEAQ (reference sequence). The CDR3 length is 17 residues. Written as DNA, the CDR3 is TGTGCAATGGGGACAGGGGCTCGGAGAGGAGTTCCCGGGGAGCTGTTTTTT. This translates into CAMGTGARRGVPGELFF.

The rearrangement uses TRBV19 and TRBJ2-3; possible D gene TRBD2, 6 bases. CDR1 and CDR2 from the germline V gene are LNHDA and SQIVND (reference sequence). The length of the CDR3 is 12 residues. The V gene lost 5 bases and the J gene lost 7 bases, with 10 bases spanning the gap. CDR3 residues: CASSGREYTQYF. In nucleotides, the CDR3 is TGTGCCAGTAGTGGCCGGGAGTATACGCAGTATTTT.

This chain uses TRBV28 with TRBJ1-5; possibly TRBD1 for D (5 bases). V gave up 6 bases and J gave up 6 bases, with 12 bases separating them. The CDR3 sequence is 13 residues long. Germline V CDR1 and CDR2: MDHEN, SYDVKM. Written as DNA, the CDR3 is TGTGCCAGCAGAGTCGCGACAGTTCAGCCCCAGCATTTT. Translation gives CASRVATVQPQHF.

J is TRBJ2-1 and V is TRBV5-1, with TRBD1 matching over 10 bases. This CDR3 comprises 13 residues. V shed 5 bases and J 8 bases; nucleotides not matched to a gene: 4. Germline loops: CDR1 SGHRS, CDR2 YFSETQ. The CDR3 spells CASRRTGGDEQFF. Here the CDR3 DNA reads TGCGCCAGCAGACGGACAGGGGGGGATGAGCAGTTCTTC.

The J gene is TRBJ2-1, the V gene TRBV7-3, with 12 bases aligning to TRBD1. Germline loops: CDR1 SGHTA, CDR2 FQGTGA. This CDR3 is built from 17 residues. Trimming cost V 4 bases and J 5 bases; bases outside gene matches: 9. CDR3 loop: CASSSHGTGGLDNEQFF. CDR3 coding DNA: TGTGCCAGCAGCTCCCATGGGACAGGGGGCCTCGACAATGAGCAGTTCTTC.

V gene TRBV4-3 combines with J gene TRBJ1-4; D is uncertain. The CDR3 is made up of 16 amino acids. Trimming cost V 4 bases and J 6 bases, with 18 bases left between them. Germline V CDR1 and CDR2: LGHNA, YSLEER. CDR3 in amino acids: CASSPQGSRPDEKLFF. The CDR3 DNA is TGCGCCAGCAGCCCCCAAGGAAGCAGACCGGATGAAAAACTGTTTTTT.

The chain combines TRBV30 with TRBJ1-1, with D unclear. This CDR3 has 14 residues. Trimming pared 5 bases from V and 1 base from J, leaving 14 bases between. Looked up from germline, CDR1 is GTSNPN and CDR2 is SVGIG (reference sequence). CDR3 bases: TGTGCCTGGGGTTACAGCCGGGGGAACACTGAAGCTTTCTTT. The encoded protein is CAWGYSRGNTEAFF.

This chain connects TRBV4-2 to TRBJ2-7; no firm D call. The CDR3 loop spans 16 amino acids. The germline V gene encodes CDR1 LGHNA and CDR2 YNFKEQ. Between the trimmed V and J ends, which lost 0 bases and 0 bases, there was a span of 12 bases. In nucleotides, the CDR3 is TGTGCCAGCAGCCAAGATCTGGTGAGTGTCTCCTACGAGCAGTACTTC. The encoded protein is CASSQDLVSVSYEQYF.

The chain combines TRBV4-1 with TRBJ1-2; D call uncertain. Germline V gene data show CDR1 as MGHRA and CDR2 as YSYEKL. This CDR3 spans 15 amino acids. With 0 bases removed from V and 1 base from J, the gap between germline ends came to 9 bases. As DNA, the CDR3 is TGCGCCAGCAGCCAAGAAAGGAATCGTAACTATGGCTACACCTTC. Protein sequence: CASSQERNRNYGYTF.

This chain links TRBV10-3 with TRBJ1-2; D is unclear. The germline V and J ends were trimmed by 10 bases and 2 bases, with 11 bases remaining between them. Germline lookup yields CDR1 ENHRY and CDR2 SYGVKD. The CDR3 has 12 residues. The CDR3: CATRPENYGYTF. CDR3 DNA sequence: TGTGCCACCCGACCGGAAAACTATGGCTACACCTTC.

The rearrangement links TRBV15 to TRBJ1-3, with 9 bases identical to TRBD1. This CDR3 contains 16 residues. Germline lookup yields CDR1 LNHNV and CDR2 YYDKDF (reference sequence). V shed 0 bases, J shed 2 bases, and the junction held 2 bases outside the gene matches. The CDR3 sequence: CATSREHRGPGNTIYF. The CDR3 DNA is TGTGCCACCAGCAGAGAACACAGGGGGCCTGGAAACACCATATATTTT. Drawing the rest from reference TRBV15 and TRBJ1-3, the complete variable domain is DAMVIQNPRYQVTQFGKPVTLSCSQTLNHNVMYWYQQKSSQAPKLLFHYYDKDFNNEADTPDNFQSRRPNTSFCFLDIRSPGLGDTAMYLCATSREHRGPGNTIYFGEGSWLTVV.

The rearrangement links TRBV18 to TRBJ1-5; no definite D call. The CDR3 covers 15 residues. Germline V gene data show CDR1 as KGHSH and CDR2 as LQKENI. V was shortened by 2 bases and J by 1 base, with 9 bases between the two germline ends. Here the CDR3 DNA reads TGTGCCAGCTCACCAACTTCCCAGAGCAATCAGCCCCAGCATTTT. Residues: CASSPTSQSNQPQHF.

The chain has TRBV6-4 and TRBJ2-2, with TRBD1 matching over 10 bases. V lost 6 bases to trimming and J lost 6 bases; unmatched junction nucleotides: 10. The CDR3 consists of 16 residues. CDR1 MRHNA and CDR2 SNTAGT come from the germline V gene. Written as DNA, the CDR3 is TGTGCCAGCAGCGCAAATCACGGGACAGGGGCCGGGGAGCTGTTTTTT. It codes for CASSANHGTGAGELFF.

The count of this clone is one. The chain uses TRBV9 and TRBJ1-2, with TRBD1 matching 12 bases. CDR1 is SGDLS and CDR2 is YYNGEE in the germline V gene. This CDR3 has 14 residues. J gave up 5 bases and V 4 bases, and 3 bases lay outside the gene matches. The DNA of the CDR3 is TGTGCCAGCAGCCCGGGACAGGGGGCATATGGCTACACCTTC. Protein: CASSPGQGAYGYTF.

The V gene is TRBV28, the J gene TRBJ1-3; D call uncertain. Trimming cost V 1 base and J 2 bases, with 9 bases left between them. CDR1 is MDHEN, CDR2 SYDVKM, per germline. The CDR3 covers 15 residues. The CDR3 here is CASSLFSPTGNTIYF. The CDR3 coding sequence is TGTGCCAGCAGTTTATTTAGCCCTACTGGAAACACCATATATTTT.

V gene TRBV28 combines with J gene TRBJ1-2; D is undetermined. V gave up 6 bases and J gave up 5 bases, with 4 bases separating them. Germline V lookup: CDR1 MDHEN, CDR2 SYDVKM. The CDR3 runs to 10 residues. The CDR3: CASSLYGYTF. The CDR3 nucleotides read TGTGCCAGCAGCCTATATGGCTACACCTTC.

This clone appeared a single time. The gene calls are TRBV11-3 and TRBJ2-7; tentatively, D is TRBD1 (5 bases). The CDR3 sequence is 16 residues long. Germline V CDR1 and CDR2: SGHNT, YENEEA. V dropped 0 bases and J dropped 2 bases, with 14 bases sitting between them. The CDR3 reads CASSLDGTGFPYEQYF. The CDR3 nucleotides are TGTGCCAGCAGCTTAGATGGAACAGGATTTCCCTACGAGCAGTACTTC.

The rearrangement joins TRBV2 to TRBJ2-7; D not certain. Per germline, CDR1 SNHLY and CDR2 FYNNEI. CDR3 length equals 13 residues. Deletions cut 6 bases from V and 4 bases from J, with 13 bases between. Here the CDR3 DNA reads TGTGCCAGCAGCCCCCCCTTCCTTTACGAGCAGTACTTC. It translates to CASSPPFLYEQYF.

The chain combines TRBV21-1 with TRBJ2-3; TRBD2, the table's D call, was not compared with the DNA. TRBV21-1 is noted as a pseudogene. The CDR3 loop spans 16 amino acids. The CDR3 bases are TGTGCCAGCAGCAAGAATCCTAGCGGGGGAAGGGGGTCGCAGTATTTT. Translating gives CASSKNPSGGRGSQYF.

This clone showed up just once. This chain's CDR3 is CAWSAPGRTYEQYF. The CDR3 DNA reads TGTGCCTGGAGTGCCCCGGGACGGACCTACGAGCAGTACTTC. The gene calls are TRBV30 and TRBJ2-7; perhaps D is TRBD1 or TRBD2 (5 bases each). Germline V CDR1 and CDR2: GTSNPN, SVGIG (reference sequence). Trimming took off 1 base at V and 2 bases at J, with 12 bases between the two ends. The CDR3 length is 14 residues.

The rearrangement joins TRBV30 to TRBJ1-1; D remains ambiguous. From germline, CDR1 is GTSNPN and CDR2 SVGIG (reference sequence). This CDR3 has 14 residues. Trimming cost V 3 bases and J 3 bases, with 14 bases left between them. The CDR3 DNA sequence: TGTGCCTGGAGATCGGGGAACTGGCACACTGAAGCTTTCTTT. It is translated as CAWRSGNWHTEAFF.